These T cell receptor beta chains were read from a single sample in a study of lymphopenia after photon versus proton radiotherapy. Assay: immunoSEQ multiplex PCR; the TCRdb copy retains only in-frame clones and omits some. The data contain around 30,000 clones, roughly 90% of them singletons. The sequencing used peripheral blood, collected from a patient treated with photon-based radiotherapy. The source of these receptors is a woman aged 45-59 years with pancreatic cancer. CDR3s include the opening cysteine and the closing phenylalanine or tryptophan.

TRBV6-1 | CASSADPGEQSRANVLTF
TRBV2 | CASQGRLNTEAFF
TRBV28 | CASSSEGGGNQPQHF
TRBV4-2 | CASSQGGISYNEQFF
TRBV18 | CASSPGTGGETQYF
TRBV19 | CASTLAGVDEQFF
TRBV28 | CASSLDFTDTQYF
TRBV27 | CASSLSSNRARSYGYTF
TRBV18 | CASSPPRLAGVSYEQYF
TRBV25-1 | CASSLRGSGNTEAFF